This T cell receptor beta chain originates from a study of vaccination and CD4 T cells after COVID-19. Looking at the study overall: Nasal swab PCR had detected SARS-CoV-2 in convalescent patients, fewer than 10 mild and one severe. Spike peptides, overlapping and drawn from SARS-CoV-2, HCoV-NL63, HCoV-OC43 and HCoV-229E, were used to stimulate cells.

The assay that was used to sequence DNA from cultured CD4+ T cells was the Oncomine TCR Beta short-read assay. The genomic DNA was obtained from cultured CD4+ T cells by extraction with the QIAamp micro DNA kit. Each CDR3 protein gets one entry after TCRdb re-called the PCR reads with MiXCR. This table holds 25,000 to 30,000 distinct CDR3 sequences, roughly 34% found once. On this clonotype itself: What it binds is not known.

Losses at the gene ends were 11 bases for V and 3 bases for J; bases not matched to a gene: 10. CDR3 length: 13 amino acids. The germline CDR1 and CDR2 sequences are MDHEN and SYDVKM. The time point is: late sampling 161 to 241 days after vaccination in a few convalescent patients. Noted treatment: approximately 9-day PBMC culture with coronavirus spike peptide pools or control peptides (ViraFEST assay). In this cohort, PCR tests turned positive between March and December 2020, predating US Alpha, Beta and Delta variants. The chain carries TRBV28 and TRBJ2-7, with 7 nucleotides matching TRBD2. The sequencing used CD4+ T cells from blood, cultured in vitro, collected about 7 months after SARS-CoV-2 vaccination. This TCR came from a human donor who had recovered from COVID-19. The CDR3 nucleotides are TGTGCCGCTGTGGGAGGGATCGGCTACGAGCAGTACTTC. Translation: CAAVGGIGYEQYF.